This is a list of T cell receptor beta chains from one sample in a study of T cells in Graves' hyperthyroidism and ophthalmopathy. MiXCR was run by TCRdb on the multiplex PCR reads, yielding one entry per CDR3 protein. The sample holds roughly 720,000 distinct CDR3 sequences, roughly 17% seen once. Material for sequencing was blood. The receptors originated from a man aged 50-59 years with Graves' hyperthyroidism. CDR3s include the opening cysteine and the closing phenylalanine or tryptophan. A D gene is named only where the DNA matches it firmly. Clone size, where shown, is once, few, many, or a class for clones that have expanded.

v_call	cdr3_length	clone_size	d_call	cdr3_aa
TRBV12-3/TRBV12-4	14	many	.	CASIQGRTSYEQYF
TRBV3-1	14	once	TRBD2	CASSPRGSGRRKFF
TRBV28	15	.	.	CASSLETGSHQPQHF
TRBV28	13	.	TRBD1	CASSPGQASGYTF
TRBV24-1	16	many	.	CATSPRGTGVGNEQFF
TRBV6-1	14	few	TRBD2	CASSWTSDHNEQFF
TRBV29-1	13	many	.	CSAPGQATDTQYF
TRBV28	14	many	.	CASSLGTLYNEQFF
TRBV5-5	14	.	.	CASSSTLRYNEQFF
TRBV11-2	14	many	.	CASSRLVRAPEAFF
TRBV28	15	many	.	CASSSRVGYNSPLHF
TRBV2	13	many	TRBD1	CAGGTETYNEQFF
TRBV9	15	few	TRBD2	CASSVEPGLYYGQYF
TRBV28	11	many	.	CASSSRPEAFF
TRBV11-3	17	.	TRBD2	CASSPGTSGRVTDTQYF
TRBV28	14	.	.	CASSALPITGELFF
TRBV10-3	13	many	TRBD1	CAIKGQLGTEAFF
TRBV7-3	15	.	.	CASSLTPDTTDTQYF
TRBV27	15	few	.	CASRLMGSGANVLTF
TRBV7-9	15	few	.	CASSSPGKGNYGYTF